The 12 T cell receptor beta chains given below trace back to one sample, sequenced in a study of T cell repertoires in cytomegalovirus infection. TCRdb independently ran MiXCR on the reads; one entry per CDR3 protein. The table has about 180,000 distinct CDR3 sequences, roughly 14% seen once. Sequenced material: PBMCs. These receptors came from a human donor in good health (CMV status not recorded). Some clones in this sample may be carry-over from other donors' samples.

This clonotype came up a few times. In nucleotides, the CDR3 is TGCAGTGCGGATCCGGGACAGTCTTCACAAGAGACCCAGTACTTC. It yields the protein CSADPGQSSQETQYF. V and J are TRBV20-1 and TRBJ2-5, with TRBD1 identical over 7 bases. CDR1 and CDR2 (germline): DFQATT, SNEGSKA (reference sequence). Trimming removed 6 bases from V and 2 bases from J; junction bases left unmatched: 12. CDR3 length equals 15 residues.

This clonotype was recorded a few times. J is TRBJ1-4 and V is TRBV5-1; unclear D gene. The CDR3 runs to 15 residues. Germline CDR1 and CDR2: SGHRS and YFSETQ. The germline V and J ends were trimmed by 1 base and 8 bases, with 15 bases remaining between them. CDR3 nucleotide sequence: TGCGCCAGCAGCTTGCGGTCGGCTATGAGGGAAAAACTGTTTTTT. Its translation: CASSLRSAMREKLFF. Using reference TRBV5-1 and TRBJ1-4 for the parts outside the CDR3, the full variable domain is KAGVTQTPRYLIKTRGQQVTLSCSPISGHRSVSWYQQTPGQGLQFLFEYFSETQRNKGNFPGRFSGRQFSNSRSEMNVSTLELGDSALYLCASSLRSAMREKLFFGSGTQLSVL.

Many counts were recorded for this clonotype. CDR3 DNA sequence: TGCAGTGCCAGGACAGGGAGCGCTGGGGCCAACGTCCTGACTTTC. This encodes CSARTGSAGANVLTF. The rearrangement links TRBV20-1 to TRBJ2-6; 8 nucleotides line up with TRBD1. The CDR3 covers 15 residues. V shed 6 bases, J shed 2 bases, and the junction held 6 bases outside the gene matches. Per the germline V gene, CDR1 is DFQATT and CDR2 is SNEGSKA (reference sequence).

The sample holds a few counts of this clonotype. The V call is TRBV19, the J call TRBJ2-7, with 10 positions matching TRBD1. The germline CDR1 and CDR2 sequences are LNHDA and SQIVND (reference sequence). The V and J ends lost 8 bases and 3 bases, in that order; junction bases with no gene match: 4. The CDR3 is 13 amino acids. Here the CDR3 reads CASGTGDGYEQYF. DNA for the CDR3: TGTGCCAGTGGGACAGGGGACGGCTACGAGCAGTACTTC.

The chain uses TRBV29-1 and TRBJ1-5, with a tentative D call TRBD1 (5 bases). CDR1 is SQVTM, CDR2 ANQGSEA, per germline. The length of the CDR3 is 14 residues. Trimming pared 5 bases from V and 2 bases from J, leaving 13 bases between. The DNA of the CDR3 is TGCAGCGTTCGACAGTCCGGTGGCAATCAGCCCCAGCATTTT. This gives the protein CSVRQSGGNQPQHF.

This clonotype was observed many times. The rearrangement links TRBV7-2 to TRBJ2-5; D gene unclear. CDR3 length: 14 residues. CDR1 and CDR2 (germline): SGHTA, FQGNSA. The V end was cut by 1 base, the J end by 2 bases, with 8 bases between. In DNA form, the CDR3 reads TGTGCCAGCAGCTTAGTGACAAGGCAAGAGACCCAGTACTTC. This translates into CASSLVTRQETQYF.

This clonotype was detected ten times or more. V and J are TRBV7-2 and TRBJ2-5, with 12 bases that match TRBD2. V was pared by 5 bases and J by 4 bases, with 5 bases of the junction left unmatched. This CDR3 is built from 15 residues. Germline CDR1 SGHTA, CDR2 FQGNSA. CDR3 sequence reads: CASSLSGLAGETQYF. The DNA of the CDR3 is TGTGCCAGCAGCCTGTCGGGACTAGCGGGAGAGACCCAGTACTTC.

This clonotype was seen many times. CDR3 DNA: TGTGCCAGCAGCACTGACAGGGGGGTCTATGGCTACACCTTC. Its translation: CASSTDRGVYGYTF. The rearrangement joins TRBV7-2 to TRBJ1-2; TRBD1 matches at 9 bases. Germline loops: CDR1 SGHTA, CDR2 FQGNSA. V lost 5 bases to trimming and J lost 4 bases; unmatched junction nucleotides: 5. This CDR3 comprises 14 residues.

The rearrangement links TRBV5-8 to TRBJ1-1; D remains ambiguous. Trimming cost V 3 bases and J 3 bases, with 6 bases left between them. Germline CDR1 SGHTS, CDR2 YDEGEE. The CDR3 runs to 12 residues. CDR3 in amino acids: CASSSWDTEAFF. The CDR3 region has the DNA TGTGCCAGCAGCTCGTGGGACACTGAAGCTTTCTTT.

This clonotype has at least ten counts. The V gene is TRBV7-3, the J gene TRBJ2-1, with D unresolved. The CDR3 has 17 residues. Deletions cut 5 bases from V and 0 bases from J, with 17 bases between. Germline lookup yields CDR1 SGHTA and CDR2 FQGTGA. This chain's CDR3 is CASSLFNKSSSYNEQFF. DNA for the CDR3: TGTGCCAGCAGCCTATTTAACAAGTCGAGCTCCTACAATGAGCAGTTCTTC.

The V call is TRBV7-6, the J call TRBJ1-1; D is unclear. Germline V lookup: CDR1 SGHVS, CDR2 FNYEAQ. The CDR3 is 9 residues long. V was pared by 3 bases and J by 10 bases, with 3 bases between. Written as DNA, the CDR3 is TGTGCCAGCAGCTTGGGAGCTTTCTTT. It translates to CASSLGAFF.

This clonotype was recorded a few times. The J gene is TRBJ2-7, the V gene TRBV7-9, with D unresolved. V lost 1 base and J lost 3, with 16 bases in between. Germline CDR1 SEHNR, CDR2 FQNEAQ (reference sequence). CDR3 length: 16 residues. CDR3 residues: CASSLGRADPFYEQYF. For the CDR3, the DNA is TGTGCCAGCAGCTTAGGTCGGGCCGACCCCTTCTACGAGCAGTACTTC.